The clone carrying this T cell receptor beta chain was picked up one time. This could be a read error, since a much larger clone is one nucleotide away. This entry comes from a study of molecular identifiers for immune sequencing clone quantification. Libraries from naive CD8 cells were generated from roughly 18,000 to 920,000 sorted cells (with 10%, 30% or 50% RNA). The CDR3 runs 11 residues. CDR1 is SQVTM and CDR2 is ANQGSEA in the germline V gene. TCRdb re-called the PCR reads through MiXCR, storing one row per CDR3 protein. The sample carries 400,000 to 600,000 distinct CDR3 sequences, about 21% recorded once.

This sequence was found in a human donor in good health. Some libraries in this study had Jurkat cell RNA spiked in. The gene calls are TRBV29-1 and TRBJ2-1, with 7 bases matching TRBD1. Sample: naive CD8+ T cells from blood, with Jurkat cell RNA spiked in. Sample subset: FACS-sorted CD8+CD4-CCR7+CD45RA+ naive T cells. Written as DNA, the CDR3 is TGCAGCGTGGACAGGCCTACTGAGCAGCTCTTC. It codes for CSVDRPTEQLF.